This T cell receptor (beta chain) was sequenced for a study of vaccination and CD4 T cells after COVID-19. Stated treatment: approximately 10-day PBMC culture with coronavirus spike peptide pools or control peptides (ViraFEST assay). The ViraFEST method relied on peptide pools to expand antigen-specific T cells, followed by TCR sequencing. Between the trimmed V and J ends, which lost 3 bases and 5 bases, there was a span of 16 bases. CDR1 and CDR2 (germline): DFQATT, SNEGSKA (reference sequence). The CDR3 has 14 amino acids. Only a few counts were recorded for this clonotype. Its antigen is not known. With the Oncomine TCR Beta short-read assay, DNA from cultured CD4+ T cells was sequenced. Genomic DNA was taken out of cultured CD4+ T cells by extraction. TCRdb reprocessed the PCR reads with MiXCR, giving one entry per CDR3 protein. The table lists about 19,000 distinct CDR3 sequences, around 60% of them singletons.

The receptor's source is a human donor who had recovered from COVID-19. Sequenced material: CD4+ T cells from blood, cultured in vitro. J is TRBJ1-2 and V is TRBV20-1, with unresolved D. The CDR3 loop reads CSARSFGRGYGYTF. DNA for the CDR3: TGCAGTGCTAGGAGCTTTGGCAGAGGTTATGGCTACACCTTC.